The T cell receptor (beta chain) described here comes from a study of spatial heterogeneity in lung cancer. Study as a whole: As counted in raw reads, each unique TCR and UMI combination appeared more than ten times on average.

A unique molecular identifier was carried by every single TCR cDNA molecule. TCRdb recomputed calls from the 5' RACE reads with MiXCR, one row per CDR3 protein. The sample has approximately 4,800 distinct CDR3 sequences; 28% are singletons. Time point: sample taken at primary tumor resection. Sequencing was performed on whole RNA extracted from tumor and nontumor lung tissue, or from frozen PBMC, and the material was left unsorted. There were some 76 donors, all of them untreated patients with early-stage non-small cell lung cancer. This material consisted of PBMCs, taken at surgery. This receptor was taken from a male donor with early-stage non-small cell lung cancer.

CDR3 region: CASSSQGDNNSPLHF. The CDR3 DNA is TGTGCCAGCAGCTCACAGGGGGATAATAATTCACCCCTCCACTTT. The chain carries TRBV7-6 and TRBJ1-6; 8 bases line up with TRBD1. In germline, CDR1 is SGHVS, CDR2 FNYEAQ. This CDR3 has 15 residues. V lost 4 bases and J lost 5; bases outside the gene matches: 4. Drawing the rest from reference TRBV7-6 and TRBJ1-6, the complete variable domain is GAGVSQSPRYKVTKRGQDVALRCDPISGHVSLYWYRQALGQGPEFLTYFNYEAQQDKSGLPNDRFSAERPEGSISTLTIQRTEQRDSAMYRCASSSQGDNNSPLHFGNGTRLTVT.